The entry below gives a single TCR beta chain sequence along with its context. Original analysis: Estimation of nucleated cell counts was performed using reference gene primer amplification. The assay was immunoSEQ multiplex PCR, and TCRdb's table has in-frame clones only and misses some. Clone size and V and J calls were adopted from that table, with D and trimming inferred from the DNA. Here the sample spans tens of thousands of clones, about 81% being singletons. Per germline, CDR1 SGHVS and CDR2 FQNEAQ. J gave up 0 bases and V 1 base, and 5 bases lay outside the gene matches. This CDR3 is built from 16 residues. The sample is drawn from a study of blood T cell repertoires in COVID-19. Study-level information: Acute and convalescent COVID-19 samples came from the United States, Italy and Spain. Nucleic acid was either cDNA or gDNA, and it came from T cells, B-cell-depleted T cells, or PBMCs.

The material sequenced was peripheral blood. The clonotype originates from a human donor in a cohort sampled during active COVID-19. The J gene is TRBJ2-7, the V gene TRBV7-8; 8 bases line up with TRBD2. The CDR3 is CASSLELADPSYEQYF. In nucleotides, the CDR3 is TGTGCCAGCAGCTTAGAACTAGCGGACCCCTCCTACGAGCAGTACTTC.